The present T cell receptor (beta chain) was sequenced within a study of response to subunit inactivated influenza vaccine. Study conclusions and caveats: Researchers suggested that each seasonal influenza vaccination recruits few new T cells.

This clonotype was recorded many times. Antigen specificity is unknown. Germline V lookup: CDR1 SGHVS, CDR2 FQNEAQ. The CDR3 sequence is 18 residues long. V was cut by 1 base and J by 0 bases, with 16 bases left in between. Via MiXCR, TCRdb re-called the RT-PCR reads, giving one row per CDR3 protein. The sample contains almost 600,000 distinct CDR3 sequences, approximately 14% of which appear only once. The gene calls are TRBV7-8 and TRBJ2-1, with D perhaps TRBD1 (5 bases). The sequencing here drew on PBMCs from blood, taken less than 13 days after vaccination. This TCR came from a man aged 50-59 years who received an inactivated influenza vaccine. In DNA, the CDR3 is TGTGCCAGCAGCTTAGGGTATTTAGCCCAGGGCTCCTACAATGAGCAGTTCTTC. Protein sequence: CASSLGYLAQGSYNEQFF.